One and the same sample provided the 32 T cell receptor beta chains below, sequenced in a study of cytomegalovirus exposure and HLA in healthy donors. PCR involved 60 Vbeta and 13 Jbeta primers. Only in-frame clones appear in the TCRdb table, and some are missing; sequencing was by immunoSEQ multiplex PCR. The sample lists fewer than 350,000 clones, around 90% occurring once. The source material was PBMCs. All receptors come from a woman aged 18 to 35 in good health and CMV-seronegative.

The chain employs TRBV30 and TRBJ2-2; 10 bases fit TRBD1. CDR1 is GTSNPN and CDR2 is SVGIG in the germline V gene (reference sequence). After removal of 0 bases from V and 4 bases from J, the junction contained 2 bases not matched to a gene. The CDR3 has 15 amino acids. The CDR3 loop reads CAWSVGTGVTGELFF. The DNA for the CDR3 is TGTGCCTGGAGTGTTGGGACAGGGGTCACCGGGGAGCTGTTTTTT.

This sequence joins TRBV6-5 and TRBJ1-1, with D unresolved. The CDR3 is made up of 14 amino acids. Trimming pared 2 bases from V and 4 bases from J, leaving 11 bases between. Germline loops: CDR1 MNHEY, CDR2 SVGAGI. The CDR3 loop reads CASSYEGSGTEAFF. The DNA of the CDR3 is TGTGCCAGCAGTTACGAGGGTTCCGGCACTGAAGCTTTCTTT.

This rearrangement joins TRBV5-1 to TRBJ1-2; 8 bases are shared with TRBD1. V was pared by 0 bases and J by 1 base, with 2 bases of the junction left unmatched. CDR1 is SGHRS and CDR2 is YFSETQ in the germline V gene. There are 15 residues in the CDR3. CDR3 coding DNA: TGCGCCAGCAGCTTGGGGGACAGGATTAACTATGGCTACACCTTC. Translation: CASSLGDRINYGYTF.

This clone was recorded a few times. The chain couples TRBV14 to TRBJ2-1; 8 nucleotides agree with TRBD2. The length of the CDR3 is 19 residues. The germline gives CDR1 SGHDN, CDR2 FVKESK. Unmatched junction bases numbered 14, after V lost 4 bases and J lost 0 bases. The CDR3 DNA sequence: TGTGCCAGCAGCCTGGTAAGGGCGGGGGGCCCGAGCTCCTACAATGAGCAGTTCTTC. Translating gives CASSLVRAGGPSSYNEQFF.

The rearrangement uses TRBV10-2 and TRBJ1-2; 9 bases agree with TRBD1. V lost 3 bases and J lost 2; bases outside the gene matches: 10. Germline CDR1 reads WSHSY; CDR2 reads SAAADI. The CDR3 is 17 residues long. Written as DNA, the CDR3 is TGCGCCAGCAGTGACCCCCGTACTGGACAGGGGAACTATGGCTACACCTTC. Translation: CASSDPRTGQGNYGYTF.

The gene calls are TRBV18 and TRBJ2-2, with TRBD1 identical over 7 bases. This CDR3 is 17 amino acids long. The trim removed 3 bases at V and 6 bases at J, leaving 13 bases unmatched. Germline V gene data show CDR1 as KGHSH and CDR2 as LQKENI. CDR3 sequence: CASSPTRTGAASGELFF. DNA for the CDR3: TGTGCCAGCTCACCCACACGAACAGGGGCAGCATCCGGGGAGCTGTTTTTT. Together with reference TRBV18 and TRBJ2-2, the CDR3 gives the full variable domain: NAGVMQNPRHLVRRRGQEARLRCSPMKGHSHVYWYRQLPEEGLKFMVYLQKENIIDESGMPKERFSAEFPKEGPSILRIQQVVRGDSAAYFCASSPTRTGAASGELFFGEGSRLTVL.

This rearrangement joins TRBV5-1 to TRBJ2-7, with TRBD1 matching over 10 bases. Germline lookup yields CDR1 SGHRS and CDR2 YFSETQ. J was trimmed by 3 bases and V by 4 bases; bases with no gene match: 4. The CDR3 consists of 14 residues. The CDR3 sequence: CASSRGQGNYEQYF. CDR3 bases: TGCGCCAGCAGCAGGGGACAGGGGAACTACGAGCAGTACTTC.

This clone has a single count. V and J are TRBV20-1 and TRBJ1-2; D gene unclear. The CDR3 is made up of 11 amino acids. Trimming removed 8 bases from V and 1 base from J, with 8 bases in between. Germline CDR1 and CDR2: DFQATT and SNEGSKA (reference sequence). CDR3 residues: CSLVDNYGYTF. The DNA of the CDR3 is TGCAGTCTAGTTGATAACTATGGCTACACCTTC.

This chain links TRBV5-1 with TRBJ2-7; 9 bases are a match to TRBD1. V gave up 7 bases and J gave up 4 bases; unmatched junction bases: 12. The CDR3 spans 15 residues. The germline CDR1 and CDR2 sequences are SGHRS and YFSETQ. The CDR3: CASRKETGGGYEQYF. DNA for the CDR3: TGCGCCAGCCGCAAGGAAACAGGGGGCGGTTACGAGCAGTACTTC.

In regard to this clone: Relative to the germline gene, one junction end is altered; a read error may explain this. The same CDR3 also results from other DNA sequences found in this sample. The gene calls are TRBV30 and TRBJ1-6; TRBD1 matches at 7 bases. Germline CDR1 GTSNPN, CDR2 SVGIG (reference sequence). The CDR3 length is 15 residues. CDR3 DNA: TGTGCCTGGACGACAGGGAGGTCCTATAATTCCCCCCTCCACTTT. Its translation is CAWTTGRSYNSPLHF.

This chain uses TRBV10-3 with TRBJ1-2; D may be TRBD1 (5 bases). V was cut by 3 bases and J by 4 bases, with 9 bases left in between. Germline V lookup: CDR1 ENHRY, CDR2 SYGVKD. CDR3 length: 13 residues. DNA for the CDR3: TGTGCCATCAGTGATCGACAGTCCTATGGCTACACCTTC. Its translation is CAISDRQSYGYTF.

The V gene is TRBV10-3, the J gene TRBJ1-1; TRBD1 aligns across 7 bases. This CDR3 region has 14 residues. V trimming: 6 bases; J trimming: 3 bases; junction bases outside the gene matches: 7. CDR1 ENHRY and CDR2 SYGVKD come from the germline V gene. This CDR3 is CAISQDREYTEAFF. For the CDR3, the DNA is TGTGCCATCAGCCAAGACAGGGAATACACTGAAGCTTTCTTT.

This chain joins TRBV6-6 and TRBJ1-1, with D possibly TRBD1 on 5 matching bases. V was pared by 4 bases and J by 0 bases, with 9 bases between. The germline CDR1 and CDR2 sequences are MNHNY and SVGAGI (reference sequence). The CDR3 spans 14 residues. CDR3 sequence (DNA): TGTGCCAGCAGTTCCGCGGGGCTGAACACTGAAGCTTTCTTT. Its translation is CASSSAGLNTEAFF.

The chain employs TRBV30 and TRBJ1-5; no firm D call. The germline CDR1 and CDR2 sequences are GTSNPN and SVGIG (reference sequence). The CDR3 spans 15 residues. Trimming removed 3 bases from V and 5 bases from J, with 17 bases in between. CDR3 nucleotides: TGTGCCTGGAGCCATATCGGCCAGGCCTATCAGCCCCAGCATTTT. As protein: CAWSHIGQAYQPQHF.

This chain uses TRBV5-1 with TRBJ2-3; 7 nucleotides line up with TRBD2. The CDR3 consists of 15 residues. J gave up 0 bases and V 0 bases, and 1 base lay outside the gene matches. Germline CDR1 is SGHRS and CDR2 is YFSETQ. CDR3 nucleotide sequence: TGCGCCAGCAGCTTGGTGGGGGGGAGCACAGATACGCAGTATTTT. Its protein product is CASSLVGGSTDTQYF.

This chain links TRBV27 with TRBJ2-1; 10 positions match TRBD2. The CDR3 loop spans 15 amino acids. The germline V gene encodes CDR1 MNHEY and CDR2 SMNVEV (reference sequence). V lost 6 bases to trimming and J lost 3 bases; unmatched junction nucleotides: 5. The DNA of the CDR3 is TGTGCCAGCAGCTCCGGGACTAGCGTCTACAATGAGCAGTTCTTC. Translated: CASSSGTSVYNEQFF.

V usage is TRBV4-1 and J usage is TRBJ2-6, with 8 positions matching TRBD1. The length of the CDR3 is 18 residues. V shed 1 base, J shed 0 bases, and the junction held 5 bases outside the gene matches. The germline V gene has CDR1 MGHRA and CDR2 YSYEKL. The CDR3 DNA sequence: TGCGCCAGCAGCCAAGGGGCTGGACAGGGCTCTGGGGCCAACGTCCTGACTTTC. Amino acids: CASSQGAGQGSGANVLTF.

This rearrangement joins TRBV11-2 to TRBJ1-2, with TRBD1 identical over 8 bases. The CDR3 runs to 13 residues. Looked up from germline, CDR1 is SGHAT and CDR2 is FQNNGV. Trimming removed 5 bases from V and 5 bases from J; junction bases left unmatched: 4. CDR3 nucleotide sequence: TGTGCCAGCAGCCGGACAGGGACTTATGGCTACACCTTC. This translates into CASSRTGTYGYTF.

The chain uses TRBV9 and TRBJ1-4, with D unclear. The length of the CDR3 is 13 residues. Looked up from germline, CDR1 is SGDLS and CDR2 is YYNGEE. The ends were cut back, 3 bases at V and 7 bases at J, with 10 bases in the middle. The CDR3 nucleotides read TGTGCCAGCAGCGCGACAAATGGTGAAAAACTGTTTTTT. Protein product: CASSATNGEKLFF.

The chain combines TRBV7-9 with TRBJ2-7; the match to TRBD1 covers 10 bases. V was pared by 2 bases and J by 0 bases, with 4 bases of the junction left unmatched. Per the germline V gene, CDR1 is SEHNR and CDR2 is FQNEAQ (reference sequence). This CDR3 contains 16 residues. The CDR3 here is CASSLYRTGGSYEQYF. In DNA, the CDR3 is TGTGCCAGCAGCTTATATAGGACAGGGGGCTCCTACGAGCAGTACTTC.

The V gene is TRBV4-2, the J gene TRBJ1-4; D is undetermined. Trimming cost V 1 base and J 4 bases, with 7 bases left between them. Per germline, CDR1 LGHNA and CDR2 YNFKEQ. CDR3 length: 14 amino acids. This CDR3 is CASSQGEGNEKLFF. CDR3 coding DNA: TGTGCCAGCAGCCAAGGGGAGGGTAATGAAAAACTGTTTTTT.

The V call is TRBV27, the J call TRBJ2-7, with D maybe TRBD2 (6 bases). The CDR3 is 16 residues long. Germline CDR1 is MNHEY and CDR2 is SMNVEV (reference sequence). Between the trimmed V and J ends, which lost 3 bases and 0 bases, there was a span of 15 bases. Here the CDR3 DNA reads TGTGCCAGCAGTTTCAGCGGCGATAGCGGCTCCTACGAGCAGTACTTC. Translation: CASSFSGDSGSYEQYF.

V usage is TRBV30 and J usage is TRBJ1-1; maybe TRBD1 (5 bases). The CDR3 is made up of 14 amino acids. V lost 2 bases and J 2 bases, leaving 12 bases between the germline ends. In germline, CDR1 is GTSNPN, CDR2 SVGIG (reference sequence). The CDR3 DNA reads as TGTGCCTGGAGTACGATGGGGCTAAACACTGAAGCTTTCTTT. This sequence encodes CAWSTMGLNTEAFF.

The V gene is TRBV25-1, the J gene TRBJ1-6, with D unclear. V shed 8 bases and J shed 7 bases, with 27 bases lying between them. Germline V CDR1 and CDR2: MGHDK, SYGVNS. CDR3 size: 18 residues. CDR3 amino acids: CASFHPPTANRENSPLHF. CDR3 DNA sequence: TGTGCCAGCTTCCATCCGCCAACCGCCAATCGGGAGAATTCACCCCTCCACTTT.

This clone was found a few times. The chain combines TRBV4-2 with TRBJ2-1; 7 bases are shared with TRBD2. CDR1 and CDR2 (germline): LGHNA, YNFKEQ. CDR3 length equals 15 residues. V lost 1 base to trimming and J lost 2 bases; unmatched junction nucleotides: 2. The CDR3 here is CASSQVGGAYNEQFF. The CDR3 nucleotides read TGTGCCAGCAGCCAAGTGGGGGGGGCCTACAATGAGCAGTTCTTC.

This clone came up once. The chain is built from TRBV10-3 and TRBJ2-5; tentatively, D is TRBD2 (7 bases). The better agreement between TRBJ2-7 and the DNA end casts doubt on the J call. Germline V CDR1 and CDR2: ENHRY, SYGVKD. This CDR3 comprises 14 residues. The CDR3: CAIRGGGSSYEQYF. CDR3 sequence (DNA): TGTGCCATCAGGGGGGGCGGGAGCTCCTACGAGCAGTACTTC.

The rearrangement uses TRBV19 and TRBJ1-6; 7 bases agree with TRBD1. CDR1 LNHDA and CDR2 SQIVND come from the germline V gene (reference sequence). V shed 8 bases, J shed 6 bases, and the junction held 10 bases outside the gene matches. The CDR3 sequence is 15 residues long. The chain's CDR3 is CASQDRVSGNSPLHF. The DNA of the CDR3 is TGTGCCAGTCAAGACAGGGTCAGTGGTAATTCACCCCTCCACTTT.

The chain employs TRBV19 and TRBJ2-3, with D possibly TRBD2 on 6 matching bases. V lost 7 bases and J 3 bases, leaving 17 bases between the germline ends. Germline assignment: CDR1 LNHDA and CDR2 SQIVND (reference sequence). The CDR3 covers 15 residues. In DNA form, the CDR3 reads TGTGCCAGTACCCCGGGGAGGCCTCCAACAGATACGCAGTATTTT. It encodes CASTPGRPPTDTQYF.

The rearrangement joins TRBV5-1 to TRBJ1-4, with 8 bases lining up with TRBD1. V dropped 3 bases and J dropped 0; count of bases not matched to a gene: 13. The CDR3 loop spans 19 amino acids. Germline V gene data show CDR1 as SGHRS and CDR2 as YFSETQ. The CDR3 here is CASSSTPGGESATNEKLFF. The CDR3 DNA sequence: TGCGCCAGCAGCTCGACTCCAGGGGGCGAAAGTGCAACTAATGAAAAACTGTTTTTT.

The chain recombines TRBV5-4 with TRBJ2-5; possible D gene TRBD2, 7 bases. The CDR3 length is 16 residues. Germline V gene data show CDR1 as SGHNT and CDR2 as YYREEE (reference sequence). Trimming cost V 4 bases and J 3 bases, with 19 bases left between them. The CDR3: CASSRGGAEGKETQYF. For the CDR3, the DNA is TGTGCCAGCAGCCGAGGGGGGGCCGAAGGGAAAGAGACCCAGTACTTC.

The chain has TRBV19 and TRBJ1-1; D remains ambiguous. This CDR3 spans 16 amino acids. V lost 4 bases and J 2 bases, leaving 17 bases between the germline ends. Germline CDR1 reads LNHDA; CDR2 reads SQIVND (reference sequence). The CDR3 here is CASSTVSYPTNTEAFF. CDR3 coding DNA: TGTGCCAGTAGTACCGTAAGTTACCCAACTAACACTGAAGCTTTCTTT.

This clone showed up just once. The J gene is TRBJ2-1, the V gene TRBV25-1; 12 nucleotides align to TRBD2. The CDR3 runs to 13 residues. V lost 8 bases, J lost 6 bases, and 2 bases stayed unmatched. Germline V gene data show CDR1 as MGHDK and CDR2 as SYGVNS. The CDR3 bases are TGTGCCAGCGGGGGACTAGCGGGCAATGAGCAGTTCTTC. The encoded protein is CASGGLAGNEQFF. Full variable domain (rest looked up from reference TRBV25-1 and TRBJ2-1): EADIYQTPRYLVIGTGKKITLECSQTMGHDKMYWYQQDPGMELHLIHYSYGVNSTEKGDLSSESTVSRIRTEHFPLTLESARPSHTSQYLCASGGLAGNEQFFGPGTRLTVL.